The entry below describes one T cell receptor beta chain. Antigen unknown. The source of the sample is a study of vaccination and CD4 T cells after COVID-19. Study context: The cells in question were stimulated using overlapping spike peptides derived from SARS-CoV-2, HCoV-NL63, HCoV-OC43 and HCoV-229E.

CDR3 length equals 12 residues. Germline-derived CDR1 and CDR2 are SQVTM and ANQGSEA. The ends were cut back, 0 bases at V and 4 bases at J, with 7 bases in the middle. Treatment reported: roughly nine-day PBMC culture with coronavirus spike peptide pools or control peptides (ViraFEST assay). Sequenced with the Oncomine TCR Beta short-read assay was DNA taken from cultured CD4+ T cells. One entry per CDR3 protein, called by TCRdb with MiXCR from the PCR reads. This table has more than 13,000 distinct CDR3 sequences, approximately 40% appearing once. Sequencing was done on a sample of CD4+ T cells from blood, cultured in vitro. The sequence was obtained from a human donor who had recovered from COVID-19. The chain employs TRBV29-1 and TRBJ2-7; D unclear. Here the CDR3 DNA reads TGCAGCGTTGAAGATCTTTCTTACGAGCAGTACTTC. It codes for CSVEDLSYEQYF.